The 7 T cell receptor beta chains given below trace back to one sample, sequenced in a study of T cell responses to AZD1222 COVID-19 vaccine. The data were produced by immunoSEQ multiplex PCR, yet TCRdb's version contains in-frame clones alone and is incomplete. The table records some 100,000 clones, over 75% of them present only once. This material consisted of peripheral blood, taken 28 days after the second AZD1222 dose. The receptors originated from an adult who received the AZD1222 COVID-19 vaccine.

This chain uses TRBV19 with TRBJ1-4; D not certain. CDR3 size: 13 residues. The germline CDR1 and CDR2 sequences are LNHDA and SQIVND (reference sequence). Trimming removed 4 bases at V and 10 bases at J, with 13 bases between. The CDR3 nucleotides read TGTGCCAGTAGTAACACCGTCGACGGAAAACTGTTTTTT. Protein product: CASSNTVDGKLFF. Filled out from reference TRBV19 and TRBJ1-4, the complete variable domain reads DGGITQSPKYLFRKEGQNVTLSCEQNLNHDAMYWYRQDPGQGLRLIYYSQIVNDFQKGDIAEGYSVSREKKESFPLTVTSAQKNPTAFYLCASSNTVDGKLFFGSGTQLSVL.

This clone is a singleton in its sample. The CDR3, as DNA: TGTGCCAGCAGCTGGTTTGGGGGGCAAACTGAAGCTTTCTTT. It translates to CASSWFGGQTEAFF. This chain links TRBV13 with TRBJ1-1, with a tentative D call TRBD1 (6 bases). The germline gives CDR1 PRHDT, CDR2 FYEKMQ (reference sequence). V shed 4 bases and J shed 5 bases, with 14 bases lying between them. The CDR3 length is 14 residues.

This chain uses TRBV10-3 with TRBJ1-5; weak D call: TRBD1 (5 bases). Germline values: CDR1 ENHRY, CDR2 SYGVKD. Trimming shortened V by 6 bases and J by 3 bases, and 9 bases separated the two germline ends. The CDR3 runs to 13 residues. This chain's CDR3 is CAISGTDNQPQHF. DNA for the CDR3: TGTGCCATCAGCGGGACGGACAATCAGCCCCAGCATTTT.

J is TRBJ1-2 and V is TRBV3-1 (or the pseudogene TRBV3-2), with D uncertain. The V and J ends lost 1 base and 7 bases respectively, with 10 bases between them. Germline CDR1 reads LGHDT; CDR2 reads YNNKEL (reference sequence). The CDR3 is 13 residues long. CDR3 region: CASSQGGEGGYTF. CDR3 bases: TGTGCCAGCAGCCAAGGAGGTGAGGGTGGCTACACCTTC.

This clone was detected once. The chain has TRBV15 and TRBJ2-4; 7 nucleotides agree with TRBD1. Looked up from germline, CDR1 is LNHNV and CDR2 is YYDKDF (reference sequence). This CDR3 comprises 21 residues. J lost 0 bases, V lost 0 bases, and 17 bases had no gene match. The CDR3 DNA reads TGTGCCACCAGCAGAGAATTGGCAGGACAGGCGGGCCTAATAGCCAAAAACATTCAGTACTTC. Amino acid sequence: CATSRELAGQAGLIAKNIQYF.

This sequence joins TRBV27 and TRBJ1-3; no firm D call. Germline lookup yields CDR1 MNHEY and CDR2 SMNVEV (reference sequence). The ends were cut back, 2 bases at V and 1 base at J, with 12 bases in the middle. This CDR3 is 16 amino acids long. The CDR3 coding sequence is TGTGCCAGCAGTTTAGGGCCCCCAGGATCTGGAAACACCATATATTTT. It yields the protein CASSLGPPGSGNTIYF.

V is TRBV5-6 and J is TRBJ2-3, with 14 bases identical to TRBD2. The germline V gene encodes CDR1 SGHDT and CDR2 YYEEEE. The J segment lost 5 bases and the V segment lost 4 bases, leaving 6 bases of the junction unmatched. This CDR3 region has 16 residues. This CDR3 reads CASSRTSGRRGDTQYF. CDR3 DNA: TGTGCCAGCAGCCGGACTAGCGGGAGGAGGGGAGATACGCAGTATTTT. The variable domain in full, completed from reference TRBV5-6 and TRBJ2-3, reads DAGVTQSPTHLIKTRGQQVTLRCSPKSGHDTVSWYQQALGQGPQFIFQYYEEEERQRGNFPDRFSGHQFPNYSSELNVNALLLGDSALYLCASSRTSGRRGDTQYFGPGTRLTVL.